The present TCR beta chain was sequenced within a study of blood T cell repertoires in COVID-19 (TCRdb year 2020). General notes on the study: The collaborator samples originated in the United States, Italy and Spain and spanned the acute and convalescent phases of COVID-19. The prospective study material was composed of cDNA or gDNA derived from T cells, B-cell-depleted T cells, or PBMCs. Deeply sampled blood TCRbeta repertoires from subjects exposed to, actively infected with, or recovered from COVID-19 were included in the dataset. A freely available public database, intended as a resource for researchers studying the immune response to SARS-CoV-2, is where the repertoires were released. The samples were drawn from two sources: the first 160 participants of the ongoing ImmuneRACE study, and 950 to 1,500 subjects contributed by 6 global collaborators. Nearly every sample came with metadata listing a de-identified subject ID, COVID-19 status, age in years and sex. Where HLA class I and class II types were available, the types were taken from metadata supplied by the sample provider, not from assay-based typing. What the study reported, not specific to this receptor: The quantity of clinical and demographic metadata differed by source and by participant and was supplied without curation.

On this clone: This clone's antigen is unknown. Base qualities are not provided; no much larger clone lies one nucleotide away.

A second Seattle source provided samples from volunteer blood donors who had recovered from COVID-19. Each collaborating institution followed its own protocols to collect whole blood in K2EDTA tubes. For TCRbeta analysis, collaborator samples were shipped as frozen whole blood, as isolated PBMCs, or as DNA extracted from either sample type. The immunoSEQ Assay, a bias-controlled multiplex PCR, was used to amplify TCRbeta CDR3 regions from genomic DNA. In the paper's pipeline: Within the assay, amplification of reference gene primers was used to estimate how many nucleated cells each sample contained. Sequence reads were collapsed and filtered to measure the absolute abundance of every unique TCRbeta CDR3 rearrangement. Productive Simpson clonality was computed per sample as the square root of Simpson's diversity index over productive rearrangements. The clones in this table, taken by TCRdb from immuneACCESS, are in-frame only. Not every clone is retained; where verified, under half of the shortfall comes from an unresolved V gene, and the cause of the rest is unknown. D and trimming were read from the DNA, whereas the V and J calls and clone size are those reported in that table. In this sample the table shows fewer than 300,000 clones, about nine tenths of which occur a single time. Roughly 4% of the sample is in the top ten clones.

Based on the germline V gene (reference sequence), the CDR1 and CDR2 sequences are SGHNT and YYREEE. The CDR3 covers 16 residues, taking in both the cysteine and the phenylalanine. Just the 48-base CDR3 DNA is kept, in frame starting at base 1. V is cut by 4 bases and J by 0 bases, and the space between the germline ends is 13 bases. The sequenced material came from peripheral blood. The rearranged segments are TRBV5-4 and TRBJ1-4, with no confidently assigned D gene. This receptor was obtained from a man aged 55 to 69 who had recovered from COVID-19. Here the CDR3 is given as CASSLGLSATNEKLFF. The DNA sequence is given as TGTGCCAGCAGCCTCGGTCTTAGCGCAACTAATGAAAAACTGTTTTTT.